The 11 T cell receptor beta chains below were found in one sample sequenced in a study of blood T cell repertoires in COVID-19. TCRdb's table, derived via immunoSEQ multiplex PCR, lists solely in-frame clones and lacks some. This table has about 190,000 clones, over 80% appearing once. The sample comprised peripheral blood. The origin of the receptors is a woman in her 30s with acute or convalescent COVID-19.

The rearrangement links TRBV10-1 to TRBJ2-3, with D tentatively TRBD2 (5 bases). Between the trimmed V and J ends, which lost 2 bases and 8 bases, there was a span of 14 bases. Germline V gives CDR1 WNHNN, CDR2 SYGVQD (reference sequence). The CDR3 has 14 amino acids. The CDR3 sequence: CASSELRAAGTQYF. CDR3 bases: TGCGCCAGCAGTGAGCTACGAGCCGCGGGTACGCAGTATTTT.

As DNA, the CDR3 is TGTGCCAGCAGTTATACAACGGGACAGGCTTTCTTT. Its protein is CASSYTTGQAFF. V usage is TRBV6-5 and J usage is TRBJ1-1, with 7 bases lining up with TRBD1. This CDR3 is built from 12 residues. V lost 3 bases to trimming and J lost 11 bases; unmatched junction nucleotides: 6. Germline V gene data show CDR1 as MNHEY and CDR2 as SVGAGI.

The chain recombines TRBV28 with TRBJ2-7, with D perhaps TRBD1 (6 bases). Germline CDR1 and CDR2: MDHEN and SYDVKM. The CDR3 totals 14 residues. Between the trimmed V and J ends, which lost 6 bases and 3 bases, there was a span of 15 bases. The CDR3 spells CASRGEQGHYEQYF. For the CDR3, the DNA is TGTGCCAGCAGGGGAGAACAGGGCCACTACGAGCAGTACTTC.

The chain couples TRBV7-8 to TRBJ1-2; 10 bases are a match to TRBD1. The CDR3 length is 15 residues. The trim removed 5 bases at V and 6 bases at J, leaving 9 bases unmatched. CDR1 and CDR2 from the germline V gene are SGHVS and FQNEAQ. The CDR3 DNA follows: TGTGCCAGCAGCCTGAATTTCGGACAGGGGGATGGCTACACCTTC. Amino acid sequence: CASSLNFGQGDGYTF.

The DNA for the CDR3 is TGTGCCAGCAGCCGCTGGGGAGAACAGCCCCAGCATTTT. This encodes CASSRWGEQPQHF. V is TRBV6-5 and J is TRBJ1-5; D remains ambiguous. V dropped 6 bases and J dropped 7 bases, with 13 bases sitting between them. Germline CDR1 MNHEY, CDR2 SVGAGI. The CDR3 runs to 13 residues.

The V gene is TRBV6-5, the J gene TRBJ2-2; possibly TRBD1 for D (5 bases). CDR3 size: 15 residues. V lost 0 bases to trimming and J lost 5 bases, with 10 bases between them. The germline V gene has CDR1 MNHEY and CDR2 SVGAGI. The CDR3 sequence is CASSYSDISTGELFF. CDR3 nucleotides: TGTGCCAGCAGTTACTCGGACATTAGTACCGGGGAGCTGTTTTTT.

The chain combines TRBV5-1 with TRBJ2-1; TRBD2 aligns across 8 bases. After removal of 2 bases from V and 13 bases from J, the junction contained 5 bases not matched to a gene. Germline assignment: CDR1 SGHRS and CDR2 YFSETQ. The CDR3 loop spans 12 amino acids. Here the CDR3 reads CASSFKREIQFF. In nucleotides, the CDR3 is TGCGCCAGCAGCTTCAAGCGGGAGATACAGTTCTTC.

This CDR3 is CASSTDRVYTEAFF. The DNA for the CDR3 is TGTGCCAGCAGCACGGACAGGGTATACACTGAAGCTTTCTTT. The rearrangement joins TRBV7-8 to TRBJ1-1, with 8 nucleotides matching TRBD1. Germline CDR1 reads SGHVS; CDR2 reads FQNEAQ. The length of the CDR3 is 14 residues. J was trimmed by 3 bases and V by 5 bases; bases with no gene match: 5.

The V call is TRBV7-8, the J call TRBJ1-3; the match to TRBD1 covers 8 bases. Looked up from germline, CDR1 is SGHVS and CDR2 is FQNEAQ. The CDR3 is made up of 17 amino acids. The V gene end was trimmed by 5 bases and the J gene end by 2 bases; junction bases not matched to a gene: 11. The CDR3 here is CASSRGRTGTTGNTIYF. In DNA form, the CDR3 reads TGTGCCAGCAGCCGAGGAAGGACAGGGACGACTGGAAACACCATATATTTT.

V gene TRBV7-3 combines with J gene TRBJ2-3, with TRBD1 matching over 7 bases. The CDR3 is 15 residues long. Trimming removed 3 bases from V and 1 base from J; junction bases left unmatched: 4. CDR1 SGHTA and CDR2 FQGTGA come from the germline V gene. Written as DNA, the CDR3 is TGTGCCAGCAGCTTCCGGGACAGCCGCACAGATACGCAGTATTTT. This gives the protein CASSFRDSRTDTQYF.

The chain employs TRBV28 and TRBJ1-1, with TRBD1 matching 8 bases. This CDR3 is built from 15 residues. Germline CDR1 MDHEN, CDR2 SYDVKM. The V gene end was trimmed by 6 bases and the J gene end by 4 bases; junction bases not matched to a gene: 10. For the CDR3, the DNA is TGTGCCAGCAGAGAGGCGACAGGGGCCATCACTGAAGCTTTCTTT. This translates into CASREATGAITEAFF.